This T cell receptor (beta chain) emerged from a study of CD4 and CD8 cells across lung adenocarcinoma regions. TCRdb analysed the PCR reads with MiXCR anew, one entry per CDR3 protein. The sample holds tens of thousands of distinct CDR3 sequences; approximately 49% are singletons and the top ten take about 25%. The CDR3 contains 14 residues. Germline V gives CDR1 MNHEY, CDR2 SMNVEV (reference sequence). Donors had localized lung adenocarcinoma, a non-small cell lung cancer. In its sample, this clonotype was seen many times. The chain employs TRBV27 and TRBJ2-5; D is possibly TRBD1 (6 bases). The DNA end lines up better with TRBJ2-7; the J call may be wrong. Sequencing was carried out using CD8+ T cells from the center of a lung tumor. The TCR comes from a female donor with lung adenocarcinoma. The CD4 and CD8 labels of this study may be unreliable. CDR3 residues: CASSFGRGYYEQYF. CDR3 DNA sequence: TGTGCCAGCAGTTTTGGTAGGGGGTACTACGAGCAGTACTTC.